These 9 T cell receptor beta chains share one sample of origin, sequenced in a study of CD8+CD57+ T cells in acquired aplastic anemia. Both TCR beta VDJ combination and CDR3 sequence profiling were carried out. Genomic DNA was the template for this profiling. TCRdb called the reads again in MiXCR, with one record for every CDR3 protein. This table has roughly 500,000 distinct CDR3 sequences, over 25% appearing once. By flow cytometry, patients selected for sequencing had shown an expansion of CD8+CD57+ cells. Material: sorted CD4+, CD8+, or CD8+CD57+ T cells (not recorded which) from PBMCs. The receptors shown here come from a human donor with aplastic anemia.

This clonotype came up many times. V is TRBV20-1 and J is TRBJ1-3, with D possibly matching TRBD1 (6 bases). There are 13 residues in the CDR3. Germline CDR1 DFQATT, CDR2 SNEGSKA (reference sequence). Trimming pared 3 bases from V and 4 bases from J, leaving 10 bases between. This CDR3 is CSASRGSGNTIYF. The CDR3 DNA is TGCAGTGCTAGCAGGGGATCCGGAAACACCATATATTTT.

This clonotype was recorded at least ten times. This sequence joins TRBV19 and TRBJ1-1; D call uncertain. CDR1 and CDR2 (germline): LNHDA, SQIVND (reference sequence). V lost 2 bases to trimming and J lost 4 bases, with 8 bases between them. CDR3 length: 13 amino acids. The CDR3: CASSIRVGTEAFF. Written as DNA, the CDR3 is TGTGCCAGTAGTATACGAGTAGGCACTGAAGCTTTCTTT. The whole variable domain, remainder taken from reference TRBV19 and TRBJ1-1, is DGGITQSPKYLFRKEGQNVTLSCEQNLNHDAMYWYRQDPGQGLRLIYYSQIVNDFQKGDIAEGYSVSREKKESFPLTVTSAQKNPTAFYLCASSIRVGTEAFFGQGTRLTVV.

This clonotype was picked up many times. V is TRBV29-1 and J is TRBJ1-4; TRBD1 might be the D (6 bases). Germline V gene data show CDR1 as SQVTM and CDR2 as ANQGSEA. The CDR3 covers 13 residues. Trimming took 7 bases from V and 7 from J, leaving 16 bases between them. The CDR3 region has the DNA TGCAGCGCTCGAGGGGGGCGCGGTGAAAAACTGTTTTTT. It translates to CSARGGRGEKLFF.

This sequence joins TRBV7-9 and TRBJ2-1, with D possibly being TRBD1 or TRBD2 (5 bases each). Germline-derived CDR1 and CDR2 are SEHNR and FQNEAQ (reference sequence). V lost 5 bases, J lost 4 bases, and 21 bases lay in between. The CDR3 covers 17 residues. CDR3 coding DNA: TGTGCCAGCAGCCCCGCACTTGGGACGGACGTATACAATGAGCAGTTCTTC. Its protein is CASSPALGTDVYNEQFF.

V usage is TRBV25-1 and J usage is TRBJ1-2, with 9 nucleotides matching TRBD1. Germline trimming cut 4 bases from V and 7 bases from J; bases unmatched to any gene: 10. Germline loops: CDR1 MGHDK, CDR2 SYGVNS. CDR3 length: 15 residues. The DNA of the CDR3 is TGTGCCAGCAGTGTTCCCGGGACAGGGACGAGTGGCTACACCTTC. Translated: CASSVPGTGTSGYTF.

This clonotype was found many times. This rearrangement joins TRBV29-1 to TRBJ2-3, with D unclear. The V end was cut by 7 bases, the J end by 6 bases, with 11 bases between. CDR1 and CDR2 (germline): SQVTM, ANQGSEA. The CDR3 length is 11 residues. The CDR3 DNA sequence: TGCAGCGGGCACACTGGGGATACGCAGTATTTT. It specifies CSGHTGDTQYF.

This clonotype showed up just a few times. This chain uses TRBV20-1 with TRBJ2-5, with 7 positions matching TRBD1. CDR1 is DFQATT, CDR2 SNEGSKA, per germline (reference sequence). The CDR3 loop spans 13 amino acids. The V gene end was trimmed by 6 bases and the J gene end by 5 bases; junction bases not matched to a gene: 9. CDR3 DNA sequence: TGCAGTGCCCCCGGACAGGTTTTCGAGACCCAGTACTTC. It yields the protein CSAPGQVFETQYF.

The CDR3: CSAKPGGSTEAFF. In DNA form, the CDR3 reads TGCAGTGCTAAACCCGGGGGGAGCACTGAAGCTTTCTTT. This chain links TRBV20-1 with TRBJ1-1; D perhaps matches TRBD1 (5 bases). V dropped 4 bases and J dropped 4 bases, with 13 bases sitting between them. The CDR3 consists of 13 residues. The germline CDR1 and CDR2 sequences are DFQATT and SNEGSKA (reference sequence).

At least ten counts were recorded for this clonotype. The chain joins TRBV19 to TRBJ1-2, with TRBD1 matching over 8 bases. Germline V gene sequence: CDR1 LNHDA, CDR2 SQIVND (reference sequence). The CDR3 totals 12 residues. The V gene end was trimmed by 6 bases and the J gene end by 5 bases; junction bases not matched to a gene: 2. The CDR3 nucleotides are TGTGCCAGTAGGGGACAGGAATATGGCTACACCTTC. It specifies CASRGQEYGYTF.